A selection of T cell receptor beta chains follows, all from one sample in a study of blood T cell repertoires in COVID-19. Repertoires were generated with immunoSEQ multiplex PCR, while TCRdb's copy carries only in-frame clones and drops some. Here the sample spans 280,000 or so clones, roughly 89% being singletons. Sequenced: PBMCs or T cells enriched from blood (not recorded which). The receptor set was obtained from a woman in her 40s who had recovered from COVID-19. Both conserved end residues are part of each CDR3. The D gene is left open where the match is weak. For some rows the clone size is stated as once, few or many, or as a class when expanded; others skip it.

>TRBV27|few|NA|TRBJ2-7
TGTGCCAGCAGTTTTTGGTCGGGGAGCAGAACCTACGAGCAGTACTTC
CASSFWSGSRTYEQYF
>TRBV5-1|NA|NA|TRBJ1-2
TGCGCCAGCAGCTTGGGGGCAGCTAACTATGGCTACACCTTC
CASSLGAANYGYTF
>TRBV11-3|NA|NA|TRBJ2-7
TGTGCCAGCTCAACGGGATTTTCGACCTACGAGCAGTACTTC
CASSTGFSTYEQYF
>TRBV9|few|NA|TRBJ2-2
TGTGCCAGCAGCCCTGCCCTAGGGGACACCGGGGAGCTGTTTTTT
CASSPALGDTGELFF
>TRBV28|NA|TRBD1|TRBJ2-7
TGTGCCAGCAGCTCACCCCGGGACAGGGGAACCTACGAGCAGTACTTC
CASSSPRDRGTYEQYF
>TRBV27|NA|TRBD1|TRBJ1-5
TGTGCCAGCAAGCCGACAGGGGGTCTCAATCAGCCCCAGCATTTT
CASKPTGGLNQPQHF
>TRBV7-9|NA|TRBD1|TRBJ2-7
TGTGCCAGCAGCCGGACAGGGGGCGACTACGAGCAGTACTTC
CASSRTGGDYEQYF
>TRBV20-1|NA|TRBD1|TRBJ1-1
TGCAGTGCACCGGACAGGGGTTGGGCTTTCTTT
CSAPDRGWAFF
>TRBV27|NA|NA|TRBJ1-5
TGTGCCAGCAGTTTATCGGGCCGCAATCAGCCCCAGCATTTT
CASSLSGRNQPQHF
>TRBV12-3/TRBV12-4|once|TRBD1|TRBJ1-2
TGTGCCAGCAGACGGGGACAGACCTATGGCTACACCTTC
CASRRGQTYGYTF
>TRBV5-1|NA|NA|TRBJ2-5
TGCGCCAGCAGCTTGGCCCCAGAAACCCAAGAGACCCAGTACTTC
CASSLAPETQETQYF
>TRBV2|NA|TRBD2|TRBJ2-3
TGTGCCAGCAGTAGCGGGAGGGCCGAGGGCACAGATACGCAGTATTTT
CASSSGRAEGTDTQYF
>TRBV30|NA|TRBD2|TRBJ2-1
TGTGCCTGGATCCCTAGCGGGAGACGATACAATGAGCAGTTCTTC
CAWIPSGRRYNEQFF
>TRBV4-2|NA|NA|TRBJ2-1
TGTGCCAGCAGCCAACGAGTAGAGGAGCAGTTCTTC
CASSQRVEEQFF
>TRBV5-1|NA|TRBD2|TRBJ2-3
TGCGCCAGCAGCTTCACAACTAGCGGGGCAGCAGATACGCAGTATTTT
CASSFTTSGAADTQYF
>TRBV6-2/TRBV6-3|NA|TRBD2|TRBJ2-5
TGTGCCAGCAGTAAAGTAGCGGGATTAGGAGAGACCCAGTACTTC
CASSKVAGLGETQYF
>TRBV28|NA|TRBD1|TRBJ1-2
TGTGCCAGCAGTCGCCCATCCGGGACAGGGCGCTATGGCTACACCTTC
CASSRPSGTGRYGYTF
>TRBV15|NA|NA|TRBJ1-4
TGTGCCACCAGCAGAGAAGGAGGGCGGGGTTGGGAAAAACTGTTTTTT
CATSREGGRGWEKLFF
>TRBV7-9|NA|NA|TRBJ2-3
TGTGCCAGCAGCTGGGTGGAGGGAGAGAGCACAGATACGCAGTATTTT
CASSWVEGESTDTQYF
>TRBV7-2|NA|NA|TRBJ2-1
TGTGCCAGCGGGCCCAGGGGGGTTTCCTACAATGAGCAGTTCTTC
CASGPRGVSYNEQFF
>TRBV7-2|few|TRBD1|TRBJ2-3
TGTGCCAGCAGCTTAGTTACCTTCGGGACAGGGTCCACAGATACGCAGTATTTT
CASSLVTFGTGSTDTQYF
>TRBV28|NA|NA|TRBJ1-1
TGTGCCAGCAATCAACCCCGCTCGGACACTGAAGCTTTCTTT
CASNQPRSDTEAFF
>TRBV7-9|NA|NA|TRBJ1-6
TGTGCCAGCAGCTTAAGCTTAAGATCACCCCTCCACTTT
CASSLSLRSPLHF
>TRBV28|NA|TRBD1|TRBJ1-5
TGTGCCAGCAGCACCGGGACAGGATTTTATAGCAATCAGCCCCAGCATTTT
CASSTGTGFYSNQPQHF
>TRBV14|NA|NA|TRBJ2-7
TGTGCCAGCAGCCAATTTCAGGGAGGCGAGCAGTACTTC
CASSQFQGGEQYF
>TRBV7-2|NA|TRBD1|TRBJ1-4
TGTGCCAGCAGCTTTGCGACAGGGGCCGAAAAACTGTTTTTT
CASSFATGAEKLFF
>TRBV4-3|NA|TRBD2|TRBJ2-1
TGCGCCAGCAGCCAAGAGTGGACGGGAGGGGGGGCCTCCTACAATGAGCAGTTCTTC
CASSQEWTGGGASYNEQFF
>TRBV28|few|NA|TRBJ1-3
TGTGCCAGCATCAGACAGGACTCTGGAAACACCATATATTTT
CASIRQDSGNTIYF
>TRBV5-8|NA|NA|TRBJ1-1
TGTGCCAGCAGCTTGGTTGCGGCTTTCTTT
CASSLVAAFF
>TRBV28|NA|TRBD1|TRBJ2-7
TGTGCCAGCAGTTTACTGACAGGGTATAGCGAGCAGTACTTC
CASSLLTGYSEQYF
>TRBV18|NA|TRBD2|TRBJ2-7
TGTGCCAGCTCAGCGCCTCAAGGACTAGCGGGCCGCTCCTACGAGCAGTACTTC
CASSAPQGLAGRSYEQYF
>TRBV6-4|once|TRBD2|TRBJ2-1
TGTGCCAGCAGTCATGAGGGAGCGGGGCGCGGCGATGAGCAGTTCTTC
CASSHEGAGRGDEQFF
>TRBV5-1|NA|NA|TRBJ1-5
TGCGCCAGCAGCTTGCATAGCAATCAGCCCCAGCATTTT
CASSLHSNQPQHF
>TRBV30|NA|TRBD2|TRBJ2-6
TGTGCCTCCCCCCGCGGGAGGGCACTCGGGGCCAACGTCCTGACTTTC
CASPRGRALGANVLTF
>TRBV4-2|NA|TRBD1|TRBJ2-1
TGTGCCAGCAGCCAAGAGACAGGGGGGTCCCACAATGAGCAGTTCTTC
CASSQETGGSHNEQFF
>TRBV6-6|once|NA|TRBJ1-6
TGTGCCAGCAGTTACGGCCAGAGGCATTCACCCCTCCACTTT
CASSYGQRHSPLHF
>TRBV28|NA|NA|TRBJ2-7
TGTGCCAGCCATGGGACAAGGAACAACGTCTACGAGCAGTACTTC
CASHGTRNNVYEQYF
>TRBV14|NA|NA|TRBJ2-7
TGTGCCAGCAGCCTCCGCCGGGACATAACCTACGAGCAGTACTTC
CASSLRRDITYEQYF
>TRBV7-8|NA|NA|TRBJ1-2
TGTGCCAGCAGCCCTCCGGACAGAGGCTACACCTTC
CASSPPDRGYTF
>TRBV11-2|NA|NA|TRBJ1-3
TGTGCCAGCAGCTGGGCCCTCGTCAGCTCTGGAAACACCATATATTTT
CASSWALVSSGNTIYF
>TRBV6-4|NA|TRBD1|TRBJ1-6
TGTGCCAGCAGTGAGGAGAGACGTCCAGGGGGGTATAATTCACCCCTCCACTTT
CASSEERRPGGYNSPLHF
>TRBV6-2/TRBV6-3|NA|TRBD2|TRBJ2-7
TGTGCCAGCAGTTACGAGCGGGAGTGGGCCTACGAGCAGTACTTC
CASSYEREWAYEQYF
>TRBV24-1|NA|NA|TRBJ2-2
TGTGCCACCAGTCAAGCGTCCGGGGAGCTGTTTTTT
CATSQASGELFF
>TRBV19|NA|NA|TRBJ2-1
TGTGCCAGTAGTATAAGGTTGGGACTGTCCCCCAATGAGCAGTTCTTC
CASSIRLGLSPNEQFF
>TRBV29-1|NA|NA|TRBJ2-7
TGCAGCGTTGAAGATCTGGGAGCCGAGCAGTACTTC
CSVEDLGAEQYF